The following is a TCR beta chain sequence with its context. The antigen remains unidentified. This entry belongs to a study of cytomegalovirus exposure and HLA in healthy donors. Study conclusions and caveats: The study recorded over 150 TCR beta chains that were cytomegalovirus-associated.

Germline V gives CDR1 MDHEN, CDR2 SYDVKM. The CDR3 covers 11 residues. V was pared by 7 bases and J by 11 bases, with 7 bases of the junction left unmatched. 13 Jbeta primers and 60 Vbeta primers were used for the PCR. Here immunoSEQ multiplex PCR was the method, and the copy in TCRdb shows in-frame clones only, minus some. The sample table includes around 150,000 clones. This receptor was taken from a man aged 25-40 years in good health and CMV-seronegative. J is TRBJ1-2 and V is TRBV28, with TRBD1 matching over 7 bases. The sample taken for sequencing was PBMCs. CDR3 loop: CASNYRGSYTF. The DNA of the CDR3 is TGTGCCAGCAACTACAGGGGCTCATACACCTTC.